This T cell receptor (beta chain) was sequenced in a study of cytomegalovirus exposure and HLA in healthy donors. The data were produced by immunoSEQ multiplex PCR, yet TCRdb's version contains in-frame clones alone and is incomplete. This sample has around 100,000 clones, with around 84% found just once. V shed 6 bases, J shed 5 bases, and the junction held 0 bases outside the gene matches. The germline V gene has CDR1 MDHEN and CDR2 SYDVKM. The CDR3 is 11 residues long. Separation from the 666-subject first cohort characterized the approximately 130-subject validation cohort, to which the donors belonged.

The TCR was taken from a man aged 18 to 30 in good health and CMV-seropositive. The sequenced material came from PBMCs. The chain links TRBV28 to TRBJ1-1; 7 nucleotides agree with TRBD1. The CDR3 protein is CASRGQTEAFF. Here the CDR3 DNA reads TGTGCCAGCAGGGGACAGACTGAAGCTTTCTTT.